The source of this TCR beta chain is a study of blood T cell repertoires in COVID-19. Overall study context: Samples came from the United States, Italy and Spain, spanning acute and convalescent COVID-19. The cDNA or gDNA used as material had been derived from T cells, B-cell-depleted T cells, or PBMCs.

The CDR3 runs 14 residues. Germline CDR1 and CDR2: SGDLS and YYNGEE. J gave up 3 bases and V 4 bases, and 3 bases lay outside the gene matches. As processed by the authors: Using reference gene primer amplification, nucleated cell counts were estimated. Clones were sequenced by immunoSEQ multiplex PCR, and TCRdb holds only the in-frame ones, with some missing. V, J and clone size are taken as reported in that table, and D and trimming were inferred from the DNA itself. The sample records over 200,000 clones, 75% to 90% being singletons. The source material was peripheral blood. This sequence joins TRBV9 and TRBJ2-3, with 9 bases lining up with TRBD1. The clonotype originates from a human donor in a cohort sampled during active COVID-19. DNA of the CDR3: TGTGCCAGCAGCATAGGGACAGGGACAGATACGCAGTATTTT. It specifies CASSIGTGTDTQYF.